The clone carrying this T cell receptor (beta chain) appeared many times. As it was prepared, the TCRbeta library received unique molecular identifiers. Each CDR3 protein is one row after TCRdb ran MiXCR on the PCR reads. The sample shows about 600,000 distinct CDR3 sequences, 8% to 11% of them seen only once. The data stem from a study of T-cell reconstitution after alpha-beta-depleted transplantation in children. The sequencing used PBMCs from the stem cell graft donor, collected from the stem cell graft. The sequence derives from a human donor who donated a stem cell graft to a child with acute myeloid leukemia.

The CDR3 DNA reads as TGCAGCCTCTTCCCCAGGGGCCAAGAGACCCAGTACTTC. It is translated as CSLFPRGQETQYF. The V and J genes are TRBV20-1 and TRBJ2-5; tentatively, D is TRBD1 (6 bases). The CDR3 runs 13 residues. Germline V gives CDR1 DFQATT, CDR2 SNEGSKA (reference sequence).